Sequencing of this T cell receptor (beta chain) was carried out in a study of shared clonotypes between healthy human individuals. Study details: Per donor, CD8 memory used one plate, CD8 naive used two, CD4 memory used three and CD4 naive used three.

Findings and caveats of the study: Across subsets, estimated richness was generally greater for naive than for memory populations.

Worth noting for this clone: Its cognate antigen is unknown.

TCRdb's table, derived via immunoSEQ multiplex PCR, lists solely in-frame clones and lacks some. Among around 2.5 million clones, 90% to 95% were seen once, and the ten largest hold roughly 0.39%. CDR1 and CDR2 from the germline V gene are SGDLS and YYNGEE. Unmatched junction bases numbered 6, after V lost 0 bases and J lost 5 bases. This CDR3 comprises 16 residues. This clonotype was sampled from a man younger than 30 in good health. Some clones in this sample may be carry-over from other donors' samples. The specimen was naive CD4+ T cells from PBMCs. Subset here: CD45RA+ positively selected. The rearrangement links TRBV9 to TRBJ2-1; TRBD2 aligns across 9 bases. The CDR3 nucleotides are TGTGCCAGCAGCGTAGTCGCGGGAGGGCCCCACAATGAGCAGTTCTTC. It yields the protein CASSVVAGGPHNEQFF.